The rows below give T cell receptor beta chains drawn from one sample of a study of shared clonotypes between healthy human individuals. Here immunoSEQ multiplex PCR was the method, and the copy in TCRdb shows in-frame clones only, minus some. The table records about 1.9 million clones, just under 95% of them present only once. Sequenced material: naive CD8+ T cells from PBMCs. The receptors shown here come from a man between 18 and 29 years old in good health. Some clones in this sample may be carry-over from other donors' samples. Both conserved end residues are part of each CDR3. D genes are given only for firm matches. Clone size is given for some rows only: seen once, a few or many times, or a class if the clone is expanded.

clone_size d_call j_call v_call cdr3_nt cdr3_aa
NA NA TRBJ2-7 TRBV5-4 TGTGCCAGCAGCTTAATACAGGGCCCCGACGGGGGGACCTACGAGCAGTACTTC CASSLIQGPDGGTYEQYF
NA NA TRBJ2-5 TRBV9 TGTGCCAGCAGCGTAGCGGTGGGCCACGCTCAGTACTTC CASSVAVGHAQYF
once NA TRBJ2-3 TRBV6-6 TGTGCCAGCAGTTACGCTAGCAATCTGGATACGCAGTATTTT CASSYASNLDTQYF
NA TRBD1 TRBJ2-7 TRBV4-1 TGCGCCAGCAGCCACGACGGAAGGGGGCCCTACGAGCAGTACTTC CASSHDGRGPYEQYF
NA NA TRBJ1-1 TRBV27 TGTGCCAGCAGTGCACTCGGGTGGAGGGGTAATGGGGACACTGAAGCTTTCTTT CASSALGWRGNGDTEAFF
NA NA TRBJ1-5 TRBV11-2 TGTGCCAGCAGCTGGGATGGCAATCAGCCCCAGCATTTT CASSWDGNQPQHF
NA NA TRBJ2-7 TRBV9 TGTGCCAGCAGCGTGGAGAAAGACAGGGCGGGATACGAGCAGTACTTC CASSVEKDRAGYEQYF
NA NA TRBJ2-7 TRBV5-1 TGCGCCAGCAGCTTGGAACAGGCCCCCTACGAGCAGTACTTC CASSLEQAPYEQYF
NA TRBD2 TRBJ2-3 TRBV7-8 TGTGCCAGCAGCGTCCCGGGACTAGACACAGATACGCAGTATTTT CASSVPGLDTDTQYF
NA NA TRBJ1-5 TRBV6-6 TGTGCCAGCAGCACAGGGATCAATCAGCCCCAGCATTTT CASSTGINQPQHF
once NA TRBJ2-5 TRBV14 TGTGCCAGCAGCCCCCGCCTGCAGCTCCAAGAGACCCAGTACTTC CASSPRLQLQETQYF
NA TRBD2 TRBJ2-7 TRBV9 TGTGCCAGCAGCGGGACTAGGAATGAGCAGTACTTC CASSGTRNEQYF
NA NA TRBJ2-7 TRBV27 TGTGCCAGCAGTTTAGGATTGATCAAACCCCCCAGTTCGGGAGAGCAGTACTTC CASSLGLIKPPSSGEQYF
NA TRBD1 TRBJ2-1 TRBV9 TGTGCCAGCAGCGTCGGGACAGCTAATGAGCAGTTCTTC CASSVGTANEQFF
once TRBD2 TRBJ2-2 TRBV5-1 TGCGCCAGCAGCTCTACTAGCGGGTCCACCGGGGAGCTGTTTTTT CASSSTSGSTGELFF
NA TRBD1 TRBJ2-5 TRBV7-9 TGTGCCAGCAGCTTAGCGACAGGGTATCTAGGAGAGACCCAGTACTTC CASSLATGYLGETQYF
NA NA TRBJ2-5 TRBV28 TGTGCCAGCAGTTTTCAGTGGGAGGCCCCGGTTCCTCAAGAGACCCAGTACTTC CASSFQWEAPVPQETQYF
NA NA TRBJ2-7 TRBV15 TGTGCCACCAGCAGAGATAACGCCGCCTGGTACGAGCAGTACTTC CATSRDNAAWYEQYF
NA NA TRBJ1-1 TRBV13 TGTGCCAGCAGCTCAGGACAGTGGAATACTGAAGCTTTCTTT CASSSGQWNTEAFF
NA TRBD1 TRBJ2-4 TRBV6-6 TGTGCCAGCAGTTCCCCGGGACAGGGGGCGGAAAACATTCAGTACTTC CASSSPGQGAENIQYF
NA TRBD1 TRBJ1-2 TRBV28 TGTGCCAGCAGTTTCGTTCGGGACAGTCCTAACTATGGCTACACCTTC CASSFVRDSPNYGYTF
NA NA TRBJ2-7 TRBV6-1 TGTGCCAGCAGTGAACGACCTACGGACCCCTACGAGCAGTACTTC CASSERPTDPYEQYF
once TRBD1 TRBJ1-2 TRBV6-5 TGTGCCAGCAGTTACGTCAGCGACAGGGATATTGGTGGCTACACCTTC CASSYVSDRDIGGYTF
NA NA TRBJ1-1 TRBV19 TGTGCCAGTAGTACGGGCCAGCTGGTGCCTGAAGCTTTCTTT CASSTGQLVPEAFF
NA NA TRBJ1-2 TRBV6-5 TGTGCCAGCAGTTACGGGACTTCCTATGGCTACACCTTC CASSYGTSYGYTF
NA TRBD2 TRBJ2-7 TRBV13 TGTGCCAGCAGCCCCCGACTAGCGGGAGGGTTCGAGCAGTACTTC CASSPRLAGGFEQYF
NA TRBD2 TRBJ2-2 TRBV9 TGTGCCAGCAGCGTAGCTCCAGAGAGTAGCGGGGGTGTGGGGGAGCTGTTTTTT CASSVAPESSGGVGELFF
NA NA TRBJ1-3 TRBV30 TGTGCCTGGATGGGGGGGCACGGAACGGGAAACACCATATATTTT CAWMGGHGTGNTIYF
NA NA TRBJ2-7 TRBV27 TGTGCCAGCAGTTTATCGGCGGCCTACGAGCAGTACTTC CASSLSAAYEQYF
once NA TRBJ2-4 TRBV5-6 TGTGCCAGCAGCTTTCGGAGATCTGAAAACATTCAGTACTTC CASSFRRSENIQYF
NA NA TRBJ2-7 TRBV11-2 TGTGCCAGCAGCCTGGGGGCCAGGATAACCTACGAGCAGTACTTC CASSLGARITYEQYF